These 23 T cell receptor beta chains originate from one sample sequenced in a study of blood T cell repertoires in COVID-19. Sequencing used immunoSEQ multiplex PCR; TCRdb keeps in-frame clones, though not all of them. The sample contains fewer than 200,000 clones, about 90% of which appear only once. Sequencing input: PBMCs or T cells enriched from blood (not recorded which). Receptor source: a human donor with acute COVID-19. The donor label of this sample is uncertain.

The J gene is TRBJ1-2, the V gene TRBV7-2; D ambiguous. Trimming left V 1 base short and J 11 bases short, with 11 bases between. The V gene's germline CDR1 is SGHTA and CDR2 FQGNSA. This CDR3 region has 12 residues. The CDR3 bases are TGTGCCAGCAGCTTAGTGACACTCGATTACACCTTC. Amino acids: CASSLVTLDYTF. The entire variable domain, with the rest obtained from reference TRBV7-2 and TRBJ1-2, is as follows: GAGVSQSPSNKVTEKGKDVELRCDPISGHTALYWYRQSLGQGLEFLIYFQGNSAPDKSGLPSDRFSAERTGGSVSTLTIQRTQQEDSAVYLCASSLVTLDYTFGSGTRLTVV.

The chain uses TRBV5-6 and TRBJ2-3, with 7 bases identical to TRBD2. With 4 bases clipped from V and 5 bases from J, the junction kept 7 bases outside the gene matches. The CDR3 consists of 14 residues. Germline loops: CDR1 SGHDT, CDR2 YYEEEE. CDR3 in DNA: TGTGCCAGCAGCCCTCGGGGGGATGAAGATACGCAGTATTTT. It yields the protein CASSPRGDEDTQYF.

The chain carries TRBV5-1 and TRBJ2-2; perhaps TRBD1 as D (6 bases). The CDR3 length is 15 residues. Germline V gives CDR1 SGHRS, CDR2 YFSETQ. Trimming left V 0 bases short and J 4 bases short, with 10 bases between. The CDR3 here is CASSLDRVGTGELFF. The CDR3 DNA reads TGCGCCAGCAGCTTGGACAGGGTGGGCACCGGGGAGCTGTTTTTT. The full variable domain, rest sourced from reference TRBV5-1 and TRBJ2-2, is KAGVTQTPRYLIKTRGQQVTLSCSPISGHRSVSWYQQTPGQGLQFLFEYFSETQRNKGNFPGRFSGRQFSNSRSEMNVSTLELGDSALYLCASSLDRVGTGELFFGEGSRLTVL.

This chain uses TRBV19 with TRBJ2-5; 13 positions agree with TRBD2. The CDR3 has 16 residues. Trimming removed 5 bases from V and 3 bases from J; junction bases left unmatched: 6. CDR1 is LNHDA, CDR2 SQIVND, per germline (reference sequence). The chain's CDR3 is CASSAGTSGDEETQYF. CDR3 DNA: TGTGCCAGTAGTGCCGGGACTAGCGGGGACGAAGAGACCCAGTACTTC.

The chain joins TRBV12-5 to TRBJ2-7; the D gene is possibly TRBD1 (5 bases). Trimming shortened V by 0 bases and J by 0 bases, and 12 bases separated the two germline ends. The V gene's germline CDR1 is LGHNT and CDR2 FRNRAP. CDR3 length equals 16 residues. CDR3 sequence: CASGLVMGPSSYEQYF. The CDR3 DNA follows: TGTGCTAGTGGTTTGGTAATGGGGCCTAGCTCCTACGAGCAGTACTTC.

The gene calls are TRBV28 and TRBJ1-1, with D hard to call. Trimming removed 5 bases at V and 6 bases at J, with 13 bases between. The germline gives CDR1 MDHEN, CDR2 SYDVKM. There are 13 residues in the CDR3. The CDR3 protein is CASSPSFRAEAFF. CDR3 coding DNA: TGTGCCAGCAGTCCCTCCTTCCGGGCTGAAGCTTTCTTT.

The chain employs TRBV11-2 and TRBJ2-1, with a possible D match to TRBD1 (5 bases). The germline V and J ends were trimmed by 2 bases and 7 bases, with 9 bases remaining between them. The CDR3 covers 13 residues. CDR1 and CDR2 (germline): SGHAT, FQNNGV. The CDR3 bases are TGTGCCAGCAGCTTACAGGGCGATAATGAGCAGTTCTTC. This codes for CASSLQGDNEQFF.

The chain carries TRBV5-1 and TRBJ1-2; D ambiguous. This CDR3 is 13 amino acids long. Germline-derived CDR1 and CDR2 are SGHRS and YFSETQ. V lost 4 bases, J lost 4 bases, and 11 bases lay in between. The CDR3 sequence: CASSGRDFYGYTF. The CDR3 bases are TGCGCCAGCAGCGGACGGGATTTCTATGGCTACACCTTC.

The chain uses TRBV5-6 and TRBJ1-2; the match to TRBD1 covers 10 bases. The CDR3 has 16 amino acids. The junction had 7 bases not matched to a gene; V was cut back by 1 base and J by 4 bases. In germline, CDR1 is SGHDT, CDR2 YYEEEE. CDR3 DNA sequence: TGTGCCAGCAGCTTGATTGGGGACAGGGGAGGCTATGGCTACACCTTC. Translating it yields CASSLIGDRGGYGYTF.

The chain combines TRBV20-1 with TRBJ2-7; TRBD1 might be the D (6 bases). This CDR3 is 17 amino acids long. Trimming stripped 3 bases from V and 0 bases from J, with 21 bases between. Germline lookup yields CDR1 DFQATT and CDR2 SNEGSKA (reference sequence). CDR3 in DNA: TGCAGTGCTAGTTATTCCCTCTGGGGGCATAGCTCCTACGAGCAGTACTTC. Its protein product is CSASYSLWGHSSYEQYF.

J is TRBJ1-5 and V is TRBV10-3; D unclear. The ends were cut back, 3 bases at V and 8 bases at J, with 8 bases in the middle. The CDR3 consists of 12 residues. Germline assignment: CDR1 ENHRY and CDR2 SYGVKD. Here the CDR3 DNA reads TGTGCCATCAGTGATTTGGGCGAGCCCCAGCATTTT. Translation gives CAISDLGEPQHF.

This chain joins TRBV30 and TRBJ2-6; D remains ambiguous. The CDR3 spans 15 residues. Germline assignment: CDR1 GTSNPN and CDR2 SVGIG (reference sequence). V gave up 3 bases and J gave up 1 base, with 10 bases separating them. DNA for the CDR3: TGTGCCTGGAGCCTATACGCTTCTGGGGCCAACGTCCTGACTTTC. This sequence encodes CAWSLYASGANVLTF.

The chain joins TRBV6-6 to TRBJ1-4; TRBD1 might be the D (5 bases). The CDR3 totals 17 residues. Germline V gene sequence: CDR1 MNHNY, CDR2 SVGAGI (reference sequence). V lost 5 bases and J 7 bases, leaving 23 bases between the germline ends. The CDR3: CASSPLITAGLREKLFF. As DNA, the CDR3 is TGTGCCAGCAGTCCCCTTATAACCGCGGGACTTCGTGAAAAACTGTTTTTT.

Here the CDR3 reads CASSSFRGTKNTEAFF. The CDR3 nucleotides are TGTGCCAGCAGCTCCTTTCGGGGGACGAAGAACACTGAAGCTTTCTTT. The chain carries TRBV7-6 and TRBJ1-1; D perhaps matches TRBD1 (5 bases). The V gene's germline CDR1 is SGHVS and CDR2 FNYEAQ. The length of the CDR3 is 16 residues. V was trimmed by 4 bases and J by 1 base, leaving 16 bases between them.

CDR3 loop: CASSTGTGRETQYF. DNA for the CDR3: TGTGCCAGCTCCACGGGAACAGGGCGAGAGACCCAGTACTTC. The chain joins TRBV18 to TRBJ2-5, with TRBD1 as a possible D gene (6 bases). With 6 bases removed from V and 4 bases from J, the gap between germline ends came to 15 bases. The germline gives CDR1 KGHSH, CDR2 LQKENI. The CDR3 covers 14 residues.

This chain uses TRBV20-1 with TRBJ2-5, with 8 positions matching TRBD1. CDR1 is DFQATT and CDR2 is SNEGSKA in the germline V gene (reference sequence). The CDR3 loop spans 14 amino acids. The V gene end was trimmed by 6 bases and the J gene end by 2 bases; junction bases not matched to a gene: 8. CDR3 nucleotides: TGCAGTGCCAGTAGGGACAGGCAACAAGAGACCCAGTACTTC. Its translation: CSASRDRQQETQYF.

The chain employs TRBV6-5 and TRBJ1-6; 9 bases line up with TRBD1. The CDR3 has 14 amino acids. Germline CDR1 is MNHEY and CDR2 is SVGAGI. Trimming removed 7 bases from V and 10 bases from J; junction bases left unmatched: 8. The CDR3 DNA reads TGTGCCAGCAACAGCGGACAGGGGAGCTCACCCCTCCACTTT. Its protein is CASNSGQGSSPLHF.

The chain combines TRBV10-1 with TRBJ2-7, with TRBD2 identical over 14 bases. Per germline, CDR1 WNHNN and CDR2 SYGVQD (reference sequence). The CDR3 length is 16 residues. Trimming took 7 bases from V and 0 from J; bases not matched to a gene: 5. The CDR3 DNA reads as TGCGCCAGCACTGTGACTAGCGGGGGGGACTCCTACGAGCAGTACTTC. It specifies CASTVTSGGDSYEQYF.

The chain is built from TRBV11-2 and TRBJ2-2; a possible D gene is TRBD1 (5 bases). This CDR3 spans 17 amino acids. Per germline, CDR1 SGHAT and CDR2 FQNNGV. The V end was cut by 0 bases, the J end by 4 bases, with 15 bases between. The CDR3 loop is CASSLDPQGWGTGELFF. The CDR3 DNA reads TGTGCCAGCAGCTTAGACCCCCAGGGTTGGGGCACCGGGGAGCTGTTTTTT. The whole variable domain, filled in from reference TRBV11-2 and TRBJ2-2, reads EAGVAQSPRYKIIEKRQSVAFWCNPISGHATLYWYQQILGQGPKLLIQFQNNGVVDDSQLPKDRFSAERLKGVDSTLKIQPAKLEDSAVYLCASSLDPQGWGTGELFFGEGSRLTVL.

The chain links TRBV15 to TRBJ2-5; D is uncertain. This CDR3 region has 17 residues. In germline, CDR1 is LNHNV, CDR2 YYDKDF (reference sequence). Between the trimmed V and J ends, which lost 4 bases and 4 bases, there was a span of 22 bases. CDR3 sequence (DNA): TGTGCCACCAGCACCCACTCGGGTTCTAGTAAGATAGAGACCCAGTACTTC. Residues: CATSTHSGSSKIETQYF.

The CDR3 DNA sequence: TGTGCCAGCAGCGCCCGACTAGCGGGGGGGACCACAGATACGCAGTATTTT. Its translation: CASSARLAGGTTDTQYF. This chain joins TRBV7-6 and TRBJ2-3, with 14 nucleotides matching TRBD2. Germline V lookup: CDR1 SGHVS, CDR2 FNYEAQ. CDR3 length: 17 residues. V dropped 5 bases and J dropped 2; count of bases not matched to a gene: 6.

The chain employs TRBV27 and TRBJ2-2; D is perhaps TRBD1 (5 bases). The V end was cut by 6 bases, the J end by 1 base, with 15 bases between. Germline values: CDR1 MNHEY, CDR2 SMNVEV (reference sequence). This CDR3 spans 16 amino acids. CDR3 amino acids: CASSSYQTGNTGELFF. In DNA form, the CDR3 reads TGTGCCAGCAGCTCGTACCAAACAGGGAACACCGGGGAGCTGTTTTTT.

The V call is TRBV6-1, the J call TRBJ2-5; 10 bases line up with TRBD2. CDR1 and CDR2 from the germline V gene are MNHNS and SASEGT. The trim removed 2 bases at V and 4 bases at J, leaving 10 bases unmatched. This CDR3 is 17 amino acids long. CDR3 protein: CASSEINSSGGAETQYF. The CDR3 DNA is TGTGCCAGCAGTGAAATTAACTCCAGCGGGGGGGCAGAGACCCAGTACTTC.